This T cell receptor beta chain stems from a study of PD-1 blockade in mismatch repair-deficient tumors. At the level of the study: Patients had approximately 12 mismatch repair-deficient cancer types, all previously treated and progressing.

J lost 11 bases, V lost 4 bases, and 5 bases had no gene match. CDR1 and CDR2 from the germline V gene are MNHEY and SMNVEV (reference sequence). The CDR3 has 14 amino acids. Measured with immunoSEQ multiplex PCR; TCRdb has only the in-frame clones, and not every one. The profile shows 38,000 or so clones, 70% to 90% of them singletons. This receptor was obtained from an adult with mismatch repair-deficient cancer. The chain combines TRBV27 with TRBJ2-3; 14 nucleotides agree with TRBD2. The sequences come from peripheral blood, collected approximately 1.5 years after starting pembrolizumab. This chain's CDR3 is CASSSPGLAGEQYF. In nucleotides, the CDR3 is TGTGCCAGCAGTTCACCGGGACTAGCGGGAGAGCAGTATTTT.